Shown below are 29 T cell receptor beta chains from a single sample sequenced in a study of breast tumors, draining lymph nodes, adjacent tissues. TCRdb recomputed calls from the multiplex PCR reads with MiXCR, one row per CDR3 protein. The data contain about 63,000 distinct CDR3 sequences, 45% to 65% of them seen just once; the ten biggest clones take up 15% to 20%. Sequenced input: breast tumor tissue. These receptors were collected from a female donor with breast cancer. Some clones in this sample may be carry-over from other donors' samples.

The chain links TRBV7-8 to TRBJ2-3, with TRBD2 as a possible D gene (5 bases). Germline CDR1 is SGHVS and CDR2 is FQNEAQ. This CDR3 contains 14 residues. V lost 5 bases and J lost 6, with 15 bases in between. The CDR3 spells CASSPRVGADTQYF. The CDR3 nucleotides read TGTGCCAGCAGCCCTCGCGTGGGAGCGGATACGCAGTATTTT.

V gene TRBV12-3 or TRBV12-4 combines with J gene TRBJ1-5; D gene ambiguous. The V gene lost 0 bases and the J gene lost 4 bases, with 7 bases spanning the gap. CDR3 length: 14 amino acids. CDR3 region: CASSLAGRNQPQHF. CDR3 DNA sequence: TGTGCCAGCAGTTTAGCGGGCAGAAATCAGCCCCAGCATTTT.

The J gene is TRBJ1-5, the V gene TRBV20-1; TRBD1 is a possible D gene (5 bases). V lost 6 bases to trimming and J lost 3 bases, with 15 bases between them. CDR3 length equals 14 residues. Germline assignment: CDR1 DFQATT and CDR2 SNEGSKA (reference sequence). Written as DNA, the CDR3 is TGCAGTGCCAATAGGGGCAGGCTCAATCAGCCCCAGCATTTT. This sequence encodes CSANRGRLNQPQHF.

This clonotype was counted many times. It may be a read error: a sequence one base away is much more abundant. No conserved phenylalanine or tryptophan is present at the end of the CDR3, so a read error is the likely explanation. The J gene is TRBJ1-2, the V gene TRBV15; tentative D call: TRBD1 (6 bases). The germline gives CDR1 LNHNV, CDR2 YYDKDF (reference sequence). The CDR3 totals 15 residues. V dropped 0 bases and J dropped 6 bases, with 14 bases sitting between them. CDR3 loop: CATSRETDRLNGYTL. CDR3 sequence (DNA): TGTGCCACCAGCAGAGAAACCGACAGGTTGAATGGCTACACCCTC.

This sequence joins TRBV20-1 and TRBJ1-5; D is possibly TRBD1 (6 bases). Trimming removed 6 bases from V and 7 bases from J, with 16 bases in between. The CDR3 consists of 13 residues. Germline values: CDR1 DFQATT, CDR2 SNEGSKA (reference sequence). The CDR3 DNA follows: TGCAGTGCAGATCGACAGGCTCCCCAGCCCCAGCATTTT. Its translation is CSADRQAPQPQHF.

This clonotype occurred many times. The chain combines TRBV3-1 with TRBJ2-5, with 7 bases fitting TRBD1. The CDR3 totals 18 residues. From germline, CDR1 is LGHDT and CDR2 YNNKEL (reference sequence). V lost 1 base and J lost 4; bases outside the gene matches: 15. CDR3 nucleotides: TGTGCCAGCAGCCAAGGGGACAGCTCCTATTCTTCTGGAGAGACCCAGTACTTC. Translation gives CASSQGDSSYSSGETQYF.

This clonotype was recorded many times. This sequence joins TRBV7-2 and TRBJ1-2; D gene uncertain. Germline V gives CDR1 SGHTA, CDR2 FQGNSA. V lost 3 bases and J 2 bases, leaving 7 bases between the germline ends. The CDR3 is made up of 13 amino acids. CDR3 bases: TGTGCCAGCAGCTTGCAGCTAAACTATGGCTACACCTTC. This translates into CASSLQLNYGYTF.

For this clonotype: The conserved final phenylalanine or tryptophan is absent from the CDR3, which likely points to a read error. The chain combines TRBV2 with TRBJ1-5; D is uncertain. Per germline, CDR1 SNHLY and CDR2 FYNNEI. V was pared by 3 bases and J by 4 bases, with 4 bases between. The CDR3 extends over 12 amino acids. This chain's CDR3 is CASSDRNQPQHY. The CDR3, as DNA: TGTGCCAGCAGTGATCGTAATCAGCCCCAGCATTAT.

The chain employs TRBV6-6 and TRBJ2-7; no clear D. The germline gives CDR1 MNHNY, CDR2 SVGAGI (reference sequence). The CDR3 runs 12 residues. V was cut by 2 bases and J by 3 bases, with 5 bases left in between. CDR3 bases: TGTGCCAGCAGTTACGATGGCTACGAGCAGTACTTC. This sequence encodes CASSYDGYEQYF.

The V call is TRBV2, the J call TRBJ2-5; D could derive from TRBD1 or TRBD2 (5 bases each). V was trimmed by 5 bases and J by 5 bases, leaving 12 bases between them. The CDR3 spans 13 residues. Germline CDR1 and CDR2: SNHLY and FYNNEI. CDR3 residues: CASSRDLGETQYF. CDR3 nucleotide sequence: TGTGCCAGCAGTCGGGACCTAGGCGAGACCCAGTACTTC.

This sequence joins TRBV6-5 and TRBJ2-5; 8 bases are a match to TRBD1. In germline, CDR1 is MNHEY, CDR2 SVGAGI. This CDR3 spans 19 amino acids. J lost 0 bases, V lost 4 bases, and 16 bases had no gene match. The CDR3 loop reads CASSSSLRSAGGDQETQYF. Here the CDR3 DNA reads TGTGCCAGCAGTTCATCACTAAGGTCGGCAGGGGGCGACCAAGAGACCCAGTACTTC.

There are many counts of this clonotype. The chain is built from TRBV13 and TRBJ2-7; D not resolved. This CDR3 spans 12 amino acids. Deletions cut 5 bases from V and 7 bases from J, with 12 bases between. CDR1 is PRHDT, CDR2 FYEKMQ, per germline (reference sequence). The DNA for the CDR3 is TGTGCCAGCAGCGTAAACCTCCGGGAGCAGTACTTC. It encodes CASSVNLREQYF.

The rearrangement uses TRBV27 and TRBJ2-1, with 10 nucleotides matching TRBD2. Per germline, CDR1 MNHEY and CDR2 SMNVEV (reference sequence). The V gene end was trimmed by 5 bases and the J gene end by 10 bases; junction bases not matched to a gene: 14. The CDR3 contains 16 residues. In DNA form, the CDR3 reads TGTGCCAGCAGTACCCGGACTAGCGGTATGAGGAGAGAGCAGTTCTTC. Its protein is CASSTRTSGMRREQFF.

The chain employs TRBV24-1 and TRBJ1-6, with D tentatively TRBD1 (5 bases). The CDR3 contains 16 residues. V was trimmed by 5 bases and J by 8 bases, leaving 18 bases between them. Per the germline V gene, CDR1 is KGHDR and CDR2 is SFDVKD. In DNA, the CDR3 is TGTGCCACCAGTGCCCCTCGGGAGGGGCGAGATTCACCCCTCCACTTT. Translating gives CATSAPREGRDSPLHF.

The rearrangement links TRBV20-1 to TRBJ2-1; tentatively, D is TRBD1 (5 bases). V lost 0 bases and J lost 4, with 10 bases in between. CDR3 length equals 14 residues. CDR1 and CDR2 from the germline V gene are DFQATT and SNEGSKA (reference sequence). In nucleotides, the CDR3 is TGCAGTGCTAGAGATCCCAGGGCATACAATGAGCAGTTCTTC. This gives the protein CSARDPRAYNEQFF.

The gene calls are TRBV20-1 and TRBJ2-3; TRBD2 is a possible D gene (5 bases). The germline CDR1 and CDR2 sequences are DFQATT and SNEGSKA (reference sequence). Deletions cut 3 bases from V and 11 bases from J, with 18 bases between. The CDR3 length is 13 residues. CDR3 sequence reads: CSARTGSYNEQYF. DNA for the CDR3: TGCAGTGCTAGGACGGGGTCCTACAATGAGCAGTATTTT.

This clonotype was observed a few times. The J gene is TRBJ2-2, the V gene TRBV9; D remains ambiguous. Germline V lookup: CDR1 SGDLS, CDR2 YYNGEE. The ends were cut back, 3 bases at V and 7 bases at J, with 10 bases in the middle. The CDR3 spans 13 residues. CDR3 coding DNA: TGTGCCAGCAGCGCGGATATTTTCGGGGAGCTGTTTTTT. This encodes CASSADIFGELFF. Looking up the rest from reference TRBV9 and TRBJ2-2 gives the full variable domain: DSGVTQTPKHLITATGQRVTLRCSPRSGDLSVYWYQQSLDQGLQFLIQYYNGEERAKGNILERFSAQQFPDLHSELNLSSLELGDSALYFCASSADIFGELFFGEGSRLTVL.

On this clonotype: Lacking the conserved final phenylalanine or tryptophan, this CDR3 likely reflects a read error. V gene TRBV7-9 combines with J gene TRBJ2-5; D unresolved. Trimming stripped 5 bases from V and 2 bases from J, with 12 bases between. Germline V CDR1 and CDR2: SEHNR, FQNEAQ (reference sequence). CDR3 length: 14 residues. The CDR3 nucleotides are TGTGCCAGCAGCCGCTATGGCCAACAAGAGACCCAGTACATC. Residues: CASSRYGQQETQYI.

The chain has TRBV2 and TRBJ2-3; D unresolved. Trimming left V 5 bases short and J 1 base short, with 4 bases between. Germline V CDR1 and CDR2: SNHLY, FYNNEI. This CDR3 has 12 amino acids. CDR3 region: CASSQGTDTQYF. DNA for the CDR3: TGTGCCAGCAGTCAGGGCACAGATACGCAGTATTTT.

The rearrangement joins TRBV5-7 to TRBJ2-1; possible D gene TRBD1, 6 bases. TRBV5-7 is an open reading frame, and its role is uncertain. Trimming shortened V by 3 bases and J by 8 bases, and 24 bases separated the two germline ends. CDR3 length: 17 residues. The CDR3 region is CASSSHSWAGAHHEQFF. CDR3 DNA sequence: TGTGCCAGCAGCTCCCACTCCTGGGCAGGGGCGCACCATGAGCAGTTCTTC.

The chain carries TRBV5-8 and TRBJ1-5, with D maybe TRBD1 (6 bases). The CDR3 contains 16 residues. The V end lost 6 bases, the J end lost 6 bases, and 22 bases lay between the germline ends. Germline loops: CDR1 SGHTS, CDR2 YDEGEE. The CDR3 spells CASNHRDIGFGQPQHF. CDR3 DNA sequence: TGTGCCAGCAACCACCGGGACATAGGCTTTGGTCAGCCCCAGCATTTT.

The chain joins TRBV7-9 to TRBJ1-6; a possible D gene is TRBD1 (5 bases). The CDR3 totals 14 residues. Germline-derived CDR1 and CDR2 are SEHNR and FQNEAQ (reference sequence). V shed 5 bases and J shed 7 bases, with 12 bases lying between them. CDR3 sequence: CASSIRDQNSPLHF. The CDR3 DNA reads as TGTGCCAGCAGCATACGGGACCAGAATTCACCCCTCCACTTT.

This clonotype was seen at least ten times. The J gene is TRBJ2-1, the V gene TRBV7-9, with a possible D match to TRBD2 (6 bases). The CDR3 length is 15 residues. Trimming cost V 0 bases and J 6 bases, with 12 bases left between them. Germline CDR1 and CDR2: SEHNR and FQNEAQ (reference sequence). CDR3 in DNA: TGTGCCAGCAGCTTAGCCCTGGGGACTTTCAATGAGCAGTTCTTC. Protein: CASSLALGTFNEQFF.

By sample share, this clonotype is medium-sized. The chain is built from TRBV10-2 and TRBJ2-7; D remains unclear. Germline values: CDR1 WSHSY, CDR2 SAAADI. The CDR3 runs to 13 residues. V lost 0 bases and J lost 3, with 6 bases in between. As DNA, the CDR3 is TGCGCCAGCAGTGAGTCGGTGATCTACGAGCAGTACTTC. Translated, it gives CASSESVIYEQYF.

The chain has TRBV4-2 and TRBJ1-2, with D uncertain. Looked up from germline, CDR1 is LGHNA and CDR2 is YNFKEQ. The CDR3 spans 15 residues. The V and J ends lost 4 bases and 4 bases respectively, with 16 bases between them. The CDR3 loop reads CASSLRQNIIYGYTF. The CDR3 region has the DNA TGTGCCAGCAGCCTTCGGCAGAACATAATCTATGGCTACACCTTC.

The CDR3 DNA follows: TGTGCCACCAGCAGAAACTTCGGACAGGCCTACGAGCAGTACTTC. This translates into CATSRNFGQAYEQYF. V usage is TRBV15 and J usage is TRBJ2-7; TRBD1 matches at 7 bases. CDR3 length: 15 residues. J lost 2 bases, V lost 2 bases, and 6 bases had no gene match. Germline CDR1 is LNHNV and CDR2 is YYDKDF (reference sequence).

In this sample, this clonotype turned up a few times. This chain uses TRBV20-1 with TRBJ1-3; D may be TRBD1 (6 bases). Trimming shortened V by 5 bases and J by 3 bases, and 23 bases separated the two germline ends. CDR3 length: 17 residues. Per the germline V gene, CDR1 is DFQATT and CDR2 is SNEGSKA (reference sequence). The CDR3 reads CSAAPGGEDSLGNTIYF. Written as DNA, the CDR3 is TGCAGTGCTGCCCCGGGCGGCGAGGACAGCCTTGGAAACACCATATATTTT.

This clonotype was observed at least ten times. This sequence joins TRBV9 and TRBJ2-7; maybe TRBD2 (6 bases). Trimming pared 3 bases from V and 2 bases from J, leaving 18 bases between. Germline V gives CDR1 SGDLS, CDR2 YYNGEE. The CDR3 contains 16 residues. The CDR3 loop reads CASSALARVPTYEQYF. CDR3 nucleotide sequence: TGTGCCAGCAGCGCACTAGCTCGGGTCCCCACCTACGAGCAGTACTTC.

This rearrangement joins TRBV12-3 or TRBV12-4 to TRBJ2-7; perhaps TRBD2 as D (5 bases). The CDR3 is 14 residues long. Deletions cut 0 bases from V and 5 bases from J, with 11 bases between. The CDR3 sequence: CASSLAGVLNEQYF. CDR3 nucleotide sequence: TGTGCCAGCAGTTTAGCGGGAGTATTGAACGAGCAGTACTTC.